This TCR beta chain was profiled in a study of OX40 agonist ivuxolimab in advanced cancers. Study details: Every 2 weeks, patients received ivuxolimab intravenously, dosed at 0.01 to 10 mg/kg. People in dose escalation had one of these cancers: hepatocellular carcinoma, melanoma, renal cell or head and neck cancer.

Concerning this clone itself: Antigen unknown.

Overall study results and limits: At 0.1-3.0 mg/kg, partial responders had clonal expansion among the lowest observed.

Sequenced by immunoSEQ multiplex PCR; TCRdb stores in-frame clones only, minus some. The data show about 70,000 clones, with 88% seen just once and around 2.3% held by the top ten. The length of the CDR3 is 15 residues. V was pared by 2 bases and J by 0 bases, with 9 bases between. Per the germline V gene, CDR1 is MNHNS and CDR2 is SASEGT. The clonotype comes from an adult with an advanced solid tumor such as melanoma, head and neck, liver or kidney cancer. Here the sequenced sample was CD4+ or CD8+ T cells sorted from blood, taken in a trial of the OX40 agonist ivuxolimab. The chain employs TRBV6-1 and TRBJ2-3; D ambiguous. The CDR3 loop is CASSELGPSTDTQYF. The CDR3 bases are TGTGCCAGCAGTGAATTGGGCCCAAGCACAGATACGCAGTATTTT.